What follows describes a single T cell receptor beta chain. Per the germline V gene, CDR1 is SEHNR and CDR2 is FQNEAQ (reference sequence). The CDR3 is made up of 15 amino acids. V gave up 5 bases and J gave up 3 bases; unmatched junction bases: 6. The data derive from a study of blood T cell repertoires in COVID-19. Looking at the study overall: From the United States, Italy and Spain came samples of acute and convalescent COVID-19. T cells, B-cell-depleted T cells, or PBMCs provided the cDNA or gDNA that served as material.

Original processing notes: Amplified reference gene primers provided the basis for estimating nucleated cell counts. Assay: immunoSEQ multiplex PCR; the TCRdb copy retains only in-frame clones and omits some. D and trimming come from the DNA, and the V and J calls and clone size come from that table. The sample carries fewer than 650,000 clones, about 89% recorded once. The clonotype comes from a woman between 45 and 60 years old with COVID-19, enrolled during active disease. The V call is TRBV7-9, the J call TRBJ2-7; 11 positions agree with TRBD1. Sample: peripheral blood. The CDR3 here is CASSEGQGVNYEQYF. CDR3 coding DNA: TGTGCCAGCAGCGAGGGACAGGGGGTGAACTACGAGCAGTACTTC.